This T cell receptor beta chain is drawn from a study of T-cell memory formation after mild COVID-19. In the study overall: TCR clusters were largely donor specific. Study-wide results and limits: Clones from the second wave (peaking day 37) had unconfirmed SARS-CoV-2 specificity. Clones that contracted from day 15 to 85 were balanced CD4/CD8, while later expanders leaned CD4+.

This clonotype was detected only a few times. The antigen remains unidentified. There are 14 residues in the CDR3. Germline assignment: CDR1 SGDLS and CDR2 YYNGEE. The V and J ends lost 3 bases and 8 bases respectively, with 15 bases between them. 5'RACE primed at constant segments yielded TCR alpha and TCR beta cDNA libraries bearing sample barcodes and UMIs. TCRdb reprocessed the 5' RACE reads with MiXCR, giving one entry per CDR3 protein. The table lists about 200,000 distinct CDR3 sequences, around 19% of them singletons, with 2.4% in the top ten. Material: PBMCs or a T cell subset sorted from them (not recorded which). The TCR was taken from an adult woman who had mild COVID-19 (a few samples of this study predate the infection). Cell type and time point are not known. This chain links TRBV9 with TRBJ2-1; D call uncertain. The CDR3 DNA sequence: TGTGCCAGCAGCGAGGGTAGCACCATCGATGAGCAGTTCTTC. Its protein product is CASSEGSTIDEQFF.